The 9 T cell receptor beta chains listed next were all sequenced from one sample in a study of early T cells in non-severe SARS-CoV-2 infection. TCRdb re-called the 5' RACE reads through MiXCR, storing one row per CDR3 protein. Here the sample spans tens of thousands of distinct CDR3 sequences, under 10% being singletons. Sequencing input: whole blood. These receptors originate from an adult who was a healthcare worker with PCR-confirmed SARS-CoV-2 infection or an uninfected control (not recorded which).

At least ten counts were recorded for this clonotype. J is TRBJ2-3 and V is TRBV7-2; D call uncertain. Trimming pared 5 bases from V and 2 bases from J, leaving 20 bases between. This CDR3 is 17 amino acids long. Looked up from germline, CDR1 is SGHTA and CDR2 is FQGNSA. In DNA form, the CDR3 reads TGTGCCAGCAGCACCGCCGACACCCCCCTCTACACAGATACGCAGTATTTT. Its translation is CASSTADTPLYTDTQYF.

This chain joins TRBV20-1 and TRBJ2-4, with D maybe TRBD1 (6 bases). The CDR3 loop spans 14 amino acids. From germline, CDR1 is DFQATT and CDR2 SNEGSKA (reference sequence). Deletions cut 1 base from V and 9 bases from J, with 16 bases between. CDR3: CSARAPQVDSIQYF. CDR3 sequence (DNA): TGCAGTGCTAGAGCCCCCCAAGTGGACAGCATTCAGTACTTC.

The J gene is TRBJ2-1, the V gene TRBV6-5, with D perhaps TRBD1 (5 bases). The CDR3 loop spans 14 amino acids. V was cut by 5 bases and J by 8 bases, with 16 bases left in between. The germline V gene has CDR1 MNHEY and CDR2 SVGAGI. In nucleotides, the CDR3 is TGTGCCAGCAGTCCTGAGCAGGGAATCGATGAGCAGTTCTTC. As protein: CASSPEQGIDEQFF.

The table lists this clonotype with a few counts. This sequence joins TRBV20-1 and TRBJ2-1; weak D call: TRBD2 (5 bases). CDR3 length equals 16 residues. Trimming pared 4 bases from V and 0 bases from J, leaving 16 bases between. Germline CDR1 reads DFQATT; CDR2 reads SNEGSKA (reference sequence). The CDR3 loop is CSAKSSRLSSYNEQFF. The CDR3 DNA sequence: TGCAGTGCTAAAAGTAGCCGACTAAGCTCCTACAATGAGCAGTTCTTC.

This clonotype was recorded many times. The chain links TRBV7-8 to TRBJ1-1; D is unresolved. Germline CDR1 reads SGHVS; CDR2 reads FQNEAQ. The CDR3 covers 16 residues. V shed 0 bases and J shed 7 bases, with 18 bases lying between them. The DNA of the CDR3 is TGTGCCAGCAGCTTAGCGATATTTTCTGGGATTGGTGAAGCTTTCTTT. Translation gives CASSLAIFSGIGEAFF.

This clonotype was recorded many times. The chain carries TRBV7-2 and TRBJ2-7; D may match TRBD1 or TRBD2 (5 bases each). V was shortened by 5 bases and J by 1 base, with 12 bases between the two germline ends. Germline CDR1 and CDR2: SGHTA and FQGNSA. The CDR3 has 14 amino acids. Here the CDR3 reads CASSRWGSSYEQYF. The CDR3 region has the DNA TGTGCCAGCAGCCGGTGGGGGTCGTCCTACGAGCAGTACTTC.

This clonotype was seen ten or more times. The V gene is TRBV7-2, the J gene TRBJ2-3; maybe TRBD1 (6 bases). The CDR3 has 19 amino acids. Trimming removed 5 bases at V and 0 bases at J, with 24 bases between. Looked up from germline, CDR1 is SGHTA and CDR2 is FQGNSA. CDR3 residues: CASSSRQPQFGGSTDTQYF. The CDR3 DNA reads TGTGCCAGCAGCAGCAGACAGCCGCAATTTGGGGGCAGCACAGATACGCAGTATTTT.

The sample holds a few counts of this clonotype. The J gene is TRBJ1-2, the V gene TRBV2, with no clear D. V dropped 2 bases and J dropped 5 bases, with 6 bases sitting between them. The CDR3 sequence is 12 residues long. Germline V gene data show CDR1 as SNHLY and CDR2 as FYNNEI. CDR3 sequence reads: CASSERIYGYTF. The CDR3 nucleotides read TGTGCCAGCAGTGAACGGATATATGGCTACACCTTC. Drawing the rest from reference TRBV2 and TRBJ1-2, the complete variable domain is EPEVTQTPSHQVTQMGQEVILRCVPISNHLYFYWYRQILGQKVEFLVSFYNNEISEKSEIFDDQFSVERPDGSNFTLKIRSTKLEDSAMYFCASSERIYGYTFGSGTRLTVV.

The chain has TRBV6-5 and TRBJ1-5; D uncertain. V lost 4 bases, J lost 4 bases, and 5 bases lay in between. The CDR3 covers 12 residues. CDR1 and CDR2 (germline): MNHEY, SVGAGI. CDR3 protein: CASSSWNQPQHF. CDR3 coding DNA: TGTGCCAGCAGTTCGTGGAATCAGCCCCAGCATTTT.